A selection of T cell receptor beta chains follows, all from one sample in a study. TCRdb recomputed calls from the 5' RACE reads with MiXCR, one row per CDR3 protein. Altogether 50,000 to 65,000 distinct CDR3 sequences are present, around 28% being singletons, with the ten largest covering about 3%. Input material: tumor-infiltrating memory CD4+ T cells sorted from the breast tumor. The receptors were gathered from a female donor with breast cancer. Each CDR3 is given without its conserved first and last residue.

TRBV6-5	TRBJ1-4	ASSRDRGIEKLF
TRBV7-9	TRBJ2-2	ASSLLSGGAFSGELF
TRBV11-1	TRBJ2-5	ASSPGTSGKETQY
TRBV7-9	TRBJ1-1	ASSSSGAVRTEAF
TRBV20-1	TRBJ1-1	SARVDARNTEAF
TRBV9	TRBJ2-1	ASSVGDRGLGEQF
TRBV5-1	TRBJ2-1	ASSLEAGGYNEQF
TRBV7-9	TRBJ2-1	ASSPRLAVDRRDNEQF
TRBV2	TRBJ2-1	ASRARQASSYNEQF
TRBV4-2	TRBJ1-4	ASSQEWGQGNEKLF
TRBV6-2/TRBV6-3	TRBJ1-1	ASSLQGMNTEAF
TRBV6-5	TRBJ1-2	ASSFTRGAGYGYT
TRBV4-1	TRBJ2-1	ASSQGLGRGGQS
TRBV15	TRBJ2-5	ATSAGLAGVETQY
TRBV4-1	TRBJ2-3	ASSQEQGAIYTQY
TRBV15	TRBJ1-2	ATSRDGYDYGYT
TRBV6-1	TRBJ1-1	ASSEAPLNRPSTGEAF
TRBV20-1	TRBJ2-1	SARDPGSSYNEQF
TRBV6-2/TRBV6-3	TRBJ2-1	ASRIAAGYEQF
TRBV4-3	TRBJ1-2	ASSQEDRGRYT
TRBV4-2	TRBJ2-1	ASSHPSGAAGSYNEQF
TRBV6-2/TRBV6-3	TRBJ1-1	ASSYTGSTEAF